The clone carrying this T cell receptor beta chain appeared a few times. Its target is unknown. The sample belongs to a study of T cells in localized non-small cell lung cancer. Findings and caveats of the study: As only one tumor region underwent sequencing, heterogeneity remains possible. Adjacent lung exhibited a median of about 50 among the 100 most abundant tumor clones.

V trimming: 3 bases; J trimming: 4 bases; junction bases outside the gene matches: 11. The CDR3 is 17 amino acids. Germline V gene data show CDR1 as SGHRS and CDR2 as YFSETQ. Sequenced by immunoSEQ multiplex PCR; TCRdb stores in-frame clones only, minus some. The sample consists of under 40,000 clones, over 70% of them appearing once. This TCR derives from a male donor aged 60 or older with stage III squamous cell lung carcinoma. The chain is built from TRBV5-1 and TRBJ1-4, with TRBD1 matching over 8 bases. This sample comprised peripheral blood, obtained before any cancer treatment. This chain's CDR3 is CASSSEIPGQVNEKLFF. CDR3 bases: TGCGCCAGCAGCTCAGAAATTCCGGGACAGGTTAATGAAAAACTGTTTTTT.